This T cell receptor beta chain was sequenced in a study of early T cells in non-severe SARS-CoV-2 infection. About the research overall: RNA in bulk from unsorted whole blood was sequenced, and chains were unpaired. Study outcomes and limitations: Matching results from VDJdb favored anti-spike CD8 responses, leaving private and CD4 specificities undetected.

CDR3 length equals 13 residues. Trimming pared 5 bases from V and 4 bases from J, leaving 12 bases between. Germline values: CDR1 DFQATT, CDR2 SNEGSKA (reference sequence). This clonotype was counted ten times or more. Its antigen is unknown. TCRdb re-called the 5' RACE reads with MiXCR, one entry per CDR3 protein. Among 86,000 or so distinct CDR3 sequences, over 5% were seen once, and the ten largest hold less than 8%. The clonotype was recovered from an adult who was a healthcare worker with PCR-confirmed SARS-CoV-2 infection or an uninfected control (not recorded which). Sequences were obtained from whole blood. The rearrangement uses TRBV20-1 and TRBJ2-1, with D tentatively TRBD1 (6 bases). The CDR3 protein is CSAPPTGYNEQFF. For the CDR3, the DNA is TGCAGTGCTCCCCCGACAGGTTACAATGAGCAGTTCTTC.